This TCR beta chain derives from a study of T cell repertoires in cytomegalovirus infection (dated by TCRdb to about 2019). With respect to the entire study: Alongside well-studied HLA-B-restricted epitopes, the peptide stimulations were aimed at recently identified HLA-C-restricted CMV epitopes, whose presentation resists viral immunomodulation. The HLA type of each donor mattered for the analysis, because public TCR beta signatures pointed to carriage of CMV infection along with the matching HLA type.

The label giving this sample's treatment or condition can be read as: in vitro stimulation with specific CMV peptide epitopes to enrich CMV-specific T cells. General study outcomes and caveats: Cumulative frequency of public TCR beta family members discriminated carriers of CMV infection plus the relevant HLA type in this cohort and an independent approximately 360-donor cohort. The ex vivo response was dominated by HLA-C-restricted CMV-specific TCR beta clonotypes, which also provided the single most frequent clonotype in two of eight donors.

This clonotype came up a few times. Its antigen is still unknown. Per-base qualities were not stored, and no clone one base away is much larger. The sample was run on an Illumina HiSeq 1500. TCRdb reanalyzed the raw reads on its own, using fastp at Q25 for trimming and MiXCR for clone calling, and kept in-frame beta chains. All rows with the same CDR3 protein become a single entry with the most common DNA and genes. Within this sample are under 200,000 distinct CDR3 sequences, with 20% to 25% of them counted one time only. In total, the top ten clones hold 25% of the sample. Including the terminal cysteine and phenylalanine, the CDR3 comprises 14 residues. CDR3 DNA is the only sequence kept; it has 42 bases, read in frame from the first base. The germline V gene provides CDR1 SGHVS and CDR2 FNYEAQ. The junction carries 14 bases between V and J, which are trimmed by 4 bases and 5 bases respectively.

The input for sequencing was CD8+ T cells from cultured PBMCs, taken from culture after CMV antigen stimulation. The clonotype comes from a human donor in good health (CMV status not recorded). Some clones in this sample may be carry-over from other donors' samples. Recombination linked TRBV7-6 to TRBJ1-1; the D gene is not confidently resolved. The encoded CDR3 is CASSSPGSETEAFF. The sequenced DNA: TGTGCCAGCAGCTCCCCGGGGAGTGAGACTGAAGCTTTCTTT.